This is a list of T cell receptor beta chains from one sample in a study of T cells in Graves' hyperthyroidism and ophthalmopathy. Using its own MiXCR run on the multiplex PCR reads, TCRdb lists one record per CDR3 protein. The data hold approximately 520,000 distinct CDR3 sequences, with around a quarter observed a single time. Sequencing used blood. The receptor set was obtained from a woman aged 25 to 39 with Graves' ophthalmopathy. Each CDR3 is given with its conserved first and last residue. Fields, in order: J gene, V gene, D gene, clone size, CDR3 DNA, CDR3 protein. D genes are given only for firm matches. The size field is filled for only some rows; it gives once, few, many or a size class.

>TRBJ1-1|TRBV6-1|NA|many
TGTGCCAGCATCCCACCCGGGGGGGGTTCGGCTTTCTTT
CASIPPGGGSAFF
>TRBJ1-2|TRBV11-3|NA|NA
TGTGCCAGCAGCCGCAATAGGGGACTTTATGGCTACACCTTC
CASSRNRGLYGYTF
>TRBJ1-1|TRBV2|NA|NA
TGTGCCAGCACCGGGGGGAGAACACCAAAACCGCTCTTT
CASTGGRTPKPLF
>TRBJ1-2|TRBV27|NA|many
TGTGCCAGCAGTTTCCGGGATACCAACTCGGGCGGCTACACCTTC
CASSFRDTNSGGYTF
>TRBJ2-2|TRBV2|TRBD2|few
TGTGCCAGCAGTGAAACAGCGGGGGGGCAAGCCGGGGAGCTGTTTTTT
CASSETAGGQAGELFF
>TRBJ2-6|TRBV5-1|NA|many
TGCGCCAGCAGCTTGGTGGTAGGCTCTGGGGCCAACGTCCTGACTTTC
CASSLVVGSGANVLTF
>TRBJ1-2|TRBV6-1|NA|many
TGTGCCAGCAGTGAATTTAAAAACTATGGCTACACCTTC
CASSEFKNYGYTF
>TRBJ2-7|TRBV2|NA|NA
TGTGCCAGCTTAGGGGGGACTGAAAGCGAGCAGTACTTC
CASLGGTESEQYF
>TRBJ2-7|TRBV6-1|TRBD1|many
TGTGCCAGCAGAGAGGCAGGGGGCCTCGAGCAGTACTTC
CASREAGGLEQYF
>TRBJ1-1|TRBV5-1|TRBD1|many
TGCGCCAGCAGCACCGGACAGGGAATGAACACTGAAGCTTTCTTT
CASSTGQGMNTEAFF
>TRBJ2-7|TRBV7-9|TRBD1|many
TGTGCCAGCAGCCCCCGGGACAGGGACGAGCAGTACTTC
CASSPRDRDEQYF
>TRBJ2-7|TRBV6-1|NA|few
TGTGCCAGCAGCCTAGCCAGATTTTACGAGCAGTACTTC
CASSLARFYEQYF
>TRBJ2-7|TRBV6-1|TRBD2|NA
TGTGCCCGTACTCCTAGCGGGAACTCCTACGAGCAGTACTTC
CARTPSGNSYEQYF
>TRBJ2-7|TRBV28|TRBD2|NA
TGTGCCAGCAGTTTATCGGGACTAGCGGGAAATATATACGAGCAGTACTTC
CASSLSGLAGNIYEQYF
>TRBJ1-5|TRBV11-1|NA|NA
TGTGCCAGCAGCTTAGGGACAGCGGAGAATCAGCCCCAGCATTTT
CASSLGTAENQPQHF
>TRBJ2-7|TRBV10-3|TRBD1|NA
TGTGCCATCAACCCCGCCCCGGGACAGGGGACCTACGAGCAGTACTTC
CAINPAPGQGTYEQYF
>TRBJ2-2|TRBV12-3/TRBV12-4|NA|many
TGTGCCAGCAGTGGTCAGGGTAGGAACACCGGGGAGCTGTTTTTT
CASSGQGRNTGELFF
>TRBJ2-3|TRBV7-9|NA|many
TGTGCCAGCAGCTCCGGAGGTAGCACAGATACGCAGTATTTT
CASSSGGSTDTQYF
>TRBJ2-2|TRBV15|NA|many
TGTGCCACGAGAAGGTCTGACAACACCGGGGAGCTGTTTTTT
CATRRSDNTGELFF
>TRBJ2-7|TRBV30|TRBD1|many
TGTGCCTGGGGGACAGGGAACGCCTACGAGCAGTACTTC
CAWGTGNAYEQYF
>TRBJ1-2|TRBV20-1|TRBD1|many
TGCAGTGCTAGAGACGGGCGACAGGGGGCATATGGCTACACCTTC
CSARDGRQGAYGYTF
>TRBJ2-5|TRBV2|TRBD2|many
TGTGCCAGCAGCGAGGGACTAGCGGGGGGCCGGGAGACCCAGTACTTC
CASSEGLAGGRETQYF
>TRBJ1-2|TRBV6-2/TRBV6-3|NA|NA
TGTGCCAGCAGGAAACAAAACTATGGCTACACCTTC
CASRKQNYGYTF
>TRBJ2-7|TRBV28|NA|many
TGTGCCAGCAGCTCTTCCTCATGGGTTACCGAGCAGTACTTC
CASSSSSWVTEQYF
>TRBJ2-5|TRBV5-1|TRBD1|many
TGCGCCAGCAGCACACCGACAGGGACAGAGACCCAGTACTTC
CASSTPTGTETQYF
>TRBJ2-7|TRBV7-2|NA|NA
TGTGCCAGCAGCTTCAGACAGAACGAGCAGTACTTC
CASSFRQNEQYF
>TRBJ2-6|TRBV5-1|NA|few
TGCGCCAGCAGCTTGGGCGTTCCTGGGGCCAACGTCCTGACTTTC
CASSLGVPGANVLTF
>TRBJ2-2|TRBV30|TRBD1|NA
TGTGCCTGGATCGACAGTTACAGGGGGACGAACACCGGGGAGCTGTTTTTT
CAWIDSYRGTNTGELFF
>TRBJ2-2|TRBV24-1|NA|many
TGTGCCACCAGTGATTTCCGGCGGGACACCGGGGAGCTGTTTTTT
CATSDFRRDTGELFF
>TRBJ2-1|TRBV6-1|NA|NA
TGTGCCAGCAACTACCAGGGGACTTACTACAATGAGCAGTTCTTC
CASNYQGTYYNEQFF
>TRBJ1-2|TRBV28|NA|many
TGTGCCGTCAATCTAGGACTATTCGGTGGCTACACCTTC
CAVNLGLFGGYTF
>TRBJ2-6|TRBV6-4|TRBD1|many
TGTGCCAGCAGTGACGGGACAGGACTCTCTGGGGCCAACGTCCTGACTTTC
CASSDGTGLSGANVLTF
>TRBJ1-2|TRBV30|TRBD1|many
TGTGCCTGGAGTACGCTCCCCGGGACAGGGGGCCATGGCTACACCTTC
CAWSTLPGTGGHGYTF
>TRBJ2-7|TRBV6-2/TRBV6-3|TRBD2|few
TGTGCCAGCAGTATTAGAGCGGGAGGGCCCACAGAGCAGTACTTC
CASSIRAGGPTEQYF
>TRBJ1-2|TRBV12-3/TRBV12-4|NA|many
TGTGCCAGCACCCATTCGACAGACTATGGCTACACCTTC
CASTHSTDYGYTF
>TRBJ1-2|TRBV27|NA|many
TGTGCCAGCAGTTTATGGGGCACCCGGAGGGCTAACTATGGCTACACCTTC
CASSLWGTRRANYGYTF
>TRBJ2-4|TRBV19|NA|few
TGTGCCAGTAGCCCCCCCGACAGGCCAGCCAAAAACATTCAGTACTTC
CASSPPDRPAKNIQYF
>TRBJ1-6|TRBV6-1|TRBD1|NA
TGTGCCAGCAGCTTGGGACAGTTTAATTCACCCCTCCACTTT
CASSLGQFNSPLHF
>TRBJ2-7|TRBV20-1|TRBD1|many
TGCAGTGCTAGAGGACCCTCGGGACAGAAAGCCTACGAGCAGTACTTC
CSARGPSGQKAYEQYF
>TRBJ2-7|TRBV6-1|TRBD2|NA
TGTGCCAGCACTATCCCGGGAGGGCCGGGCGAGCAGTACTTC
CASTIPGGPGEQYF
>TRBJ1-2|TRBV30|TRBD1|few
TGTGCCTGGAGTGATGGGACAGGGGGCGTATATGGCTACACCTTC
CAWSDGTGGVYGYTF
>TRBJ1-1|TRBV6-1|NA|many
TGTGCCAGTTTCATCGGGACCGACACTGAAGCTTTCTTT
CASFIGTDTEAFF
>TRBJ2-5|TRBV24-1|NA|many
TGTGCCACCAGTGAACTGCAGGGAATAGGAGAGACCCAGTACTTC
CATSELQGIGETQYF
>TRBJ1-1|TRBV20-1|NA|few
TGCATGTCTCAGCTGAACACTGAAGCTTTCTTT
CMSQLNTEAFF
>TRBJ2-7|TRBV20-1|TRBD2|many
TGCAGTGCTAGAAAGCCCCTAGCGGGGTTTGAGCAGTACTTC
CSARKPLAGFEQYF
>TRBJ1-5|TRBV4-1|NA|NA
TGCGCCAGCAGCCAAGATGGGTTGGGATCTTTCGGGCAGCCCCAGCATTTT
CASSQDGLGSFGQPQHF